This T cell receptor (beta chain) was sequenced during a study of blood T cell repertoires in COVID-19. Study summary: COVID-19 samples collected from the United States, Italy and Spain covered acute and convalescent phases. From T cells, B-cell-depleted T cells, or PBMCs came the material, which was cDNA or gDNA.

The CDR3 length is 16 residues. CDR1 SGHVS and CDR2 FNYEAQ come from the germline V gene. The ends lost 1 base at V and 3 bases at J; junction bases unmatched: 8. How the authors handled the data: Amplified reference gene primers provided the basis for estimating nucleated cell counts. The repertoire was sequenced with immunoSEQ multiplex PCR; TCRdb's copy has only in-frame clones and lacks some. V and J calls and clone size are as listed in that table; D and trimming were resolved from the DNA. Of around 100,000 clones in the sample, approximately 90% were seen once. The J gene is TRBJ1-2, the V gene TRBV7-6, with TRBD1 identical over 7 bases. This receptor was identified in a man aged 45 to 65 with acute or convalescent COVID-19. The sequenced sample was peripheral blood. In nucleotides, the CDR3 is TGTGCCAGCAGCTTAGGGGGGTCCGGGACAGACTATGGCTACACCTTC. This sequence encodes CASSLGGSGTDYGYTF.